This record concerns one T cell receptor beta chain sequence. Its target antigen remains unknown. Within one base of it there is no much larger clone, and no base qualities were kept. The source of the sample is a study of spatial heterogeneity in lung cancer (dated 2019 in TCRdb). At the level of the whole study: More beta-chain than alpha-chain transcripts were consistently detected, likely reflecting higher beta-chain transcript abundance. In the raw uncorrected reads, each unique combination of TCR and UMI appeared on average more than ten times. In non-small cell lung cancer, the study quantitatively compared TCR alpha and beta repertoires across several tumor regions, matched nontumor lung, and blood. Both alpha and beta chains were TCR-sequenced in samples taken at surgery, namely 220 tumor regions, 61 to 65 matched nontumor lung samples and roughly 56 PBMC samples. Nonsynonymous mutation counts, determined by whole-exome sequencing of tumor tissue, were related to features of the TCR repertoire.

Overall results and qualifications from the work: Confirming at a functional level the hypothesis that regional TCRs recognize regional mutations was considered to require additional single-cell paired TCR alpha and beta sequencing. Ubiquitous expanded tumor TCRs showed up in blood more often at tumor resection than at routine follow-up.

The time point tag for this specimen amounts to: sample taken at primary tumor resection. Without any cell sorting, TCR sequencing was performed on whole RNA extracted either from tumor and nontumor lung tissue or from cryopreserved PBMC samples. The donors were 72 patients from the lung TRACERx cohort who had early-stage, untreated non-small cell lung cancer. Patients were selected for TCR sequencing only if sufficient RNA was available from at least two tumor regions. Per the germline V gene, SGHRS is the CDR1 and YFSETQ is the CDR2. The CDR3 numbers 14 residues from cysteine through phenylalanine. Here the CDR3 DNA is all that survives: 42 bases in frame from base 1. Clipping removes 4 bases from V and 12 bases from J, with 12 as the unmatched junction base count. Libraries were prepared through 5' RACE. For sequencing, a NextSeq 500 was employed. To allow correction of PCR and sequencing errors, the TCR library protocol tagged every TCR cDNA molecule with a unique molecular identifier. In the authors' own workflow: TCR identification, UMI-based error correction and CDR3 extraction were all carried out with Decombinator tools. Expanded TCRs were defined as those above a frequency of 2 per 1,000, corresponding to the top 1% of the tumor frequency distribution. Renyi diversity was computed with the R vegan package after each repertoire had been subsampled 100 times to 5,000 TCRs. CDR3 similarity networks were built from amino acid triplet string-kernel similarity, connecting CDR3s with pairwise similarity above 0.82. The public reads were run again by TCRdb, first through fastp at Q25 and then through MiXCR, and only productive beta chains were kept. Every entry covers one CDR3 protein and lists the most common genes and DNA from its rows. TCRdb's processing, not the study's, gives the V and J calls here. This sample lists 77,000 or so distinct CDR3 sequences; approximately 21% were detected once. Roughly 5.6% of the sample lies in the top ten.

Recombination connected TRBV5-1 to TRBJ1-2; 10 central bases correspond to TRBD1. The clonotype originates from a male donor with early-stage non-small cell lung cancer. This specimen was PBMCs, taken at surgery. The nucleotides are TGCGCCAGCAGCCTAATCGGGACAGGGGACATGGACACCTTC. It translates to CASSLIGTGDMDTF.